The 18 T cell receptor beta chains below all came from one sample that was sequenced in a study of T cell responses to AZD1222 COVID-19 vaccine. Only in-frame clones appear in the TCRdb table, and some are missing; sequencing was by immunoSEQ multiplex PCR. The sample has roughly 120,000 clones, 70% to 90% seen once. Sequencing was performed on peripheral blood, taken on day 0 of AZD1222 vaccination. Receptors originate from an adult in good health.

This clone came up a few times. J is TRBJ1-2 and V is TRBV11-2; D may be TRBD1 (5 bases). V lost 0 bases, J lost 4 bases, and 18 bases lay in between. Germline CDR1 SGHAT, CDR2 FQNNGV. The CDR3 covers 17 residues. The CDR3 spells CASSLESRRGSLYGYTF. Here the CDR3 DNA reads TGTGCCAGCAGCTTAGAATCACGGCGGGGGAGTCTCTATGGCTACACCTTC.

V usage is TRBV2 and J usage is TRBJ1-2; D unclear. The germline V gene has CDR1 SNHLY and CDR2 FYNNEI. The CDR3 length is 13 residues. With 3 bases removed from V and 8 bases from J, the gap between germline ends came to 13 bases. CDR3 protein: CASSEERAMGYTF. The DNA for the CDR3 is TGTGCCAGCAGTGAGGAAAGGGCCATGGGCTACACCTTC. Using reference TRBV2 and TRBJ1-2 for the parts outside the CDR3, the full variable domain is EPEVTQTPSHQVTQMGQEVILRCVPISNHLYFYWYRQILGQKVEFLVSFYNNEISEKSEIFDDQFSVERPDGSNFTLKIRSTKLEDSAMYFCASSEERAMGYTFGSGTRLTVV.

This clone was counted between two and nine times. This chain connects TRBV2 to TRBJ1-5, with 7 bases aligning to TRBD1. The CDR3 extends over 16 amino acids. The trim removed 5 bases at V and 2 bases at J, leaving 9 bases unmatched. Germline values: CDR1 SNHLY, CDR2 FYNNEI. In DNA, the CDR3 is TGTGCCAGCAGTCCGAGGGGGCGGATGGGCAATCAGCCCCAGCATTTT. Translating gives CASSPRGRMGNQPQHF.

The chain uses TRBV6-5 and TRBJ2-7, with D hard to call. Germline CDR1 MNHEY, CDR2 SVGAGI. This CDR3 is built from 13 residues. V was cut by 3 bases and J by 4 bases, with 10 bases left in between. The CDR3 sequence: CASSYLPGYEQYF. In DNA form, the CDR3 reads TGTGCCAGCAGTTATCTACCGGGTTACGAGCAGTACTTC.

The rearrangement joins TRBV5-4 to TRBJ1-1; no reliable D call. CDR3 length equals 14 residues. Between the trimmed V and J ends, which lost 3 bases and 11 bases, there was a span of 20 bases. Germline V gives CDR1 SGHNT, CDR2 YYREEE (reference sequence). The CDR3 DNA reads TGTGCCAGCAGCTCTCCCGGCTCGCCCATGGGGGCTTTCTTT. This gives the protein CASSSPGSPMGAFF.

This clone has just a few counts. CDR3 bases: TGTGCCAGCAGCCAAGATCTAGAGTCGAGTGAGCAGTACTTC. Its translation: CASSQDLESSEQYF. The V gene is TRBV4-2, the J gene TRBJ2-7, with D uncertain. Germline V gene sequence: CDR1 LGHNA, CDR2 YNFKEQ. The CDR3 runs 14 residues. V was trimmed by 0 bases and J by 7 bases, leaving 13 bases between them.

This chain uses TRBV9 with TRBJ2-5; TRBD2 matches 10 bases. The CDR3 is 15 residues long. Germline trimming cut 4 bases from V and 4 bases from J; bases unmatched to any gene: 7. Germline V lookup: CDR1 SGDLS, CDR2 YYNGEE. The CDR3 region has the DNA TGTGCCAGCAGCATTGGACTAGCGGCTTCAGAGACCCAGTACTTC. Protein sequence: CASSIGLAASETQYF.

This rearrangement joins TRBV7-3 to TRBJ1-1, with D unresolved. The germline gives CDR1 SGHTA, CDR2 FQGTGA. Trimming removed 5 bases at V and 7 bases at J, with 23 bases between. The CDR3 length is 16 residues. Written as DNA, the CDR3 is TGTGCCAGCAGCCCCACGGGCCGGGCCGGGCACCGTGAAGCTTTCTTT. Translated: CASSPTGRAGHREAFF.

The V call is TRBV19, the J call TRBJ1-1; D is undetermined. CDR3 length: 14 amino acids. V gave up 3 bases and J gave up 1 base, with 9 bases separating them. Germline lookup yields CDR1 LNHDA and CDR2 SQIVND (reference sequence). The CDR3 region is CASSIPRGNTEAFF. In DNA form, the CDR3 reads TGTGCCAGTAGTATCCCCCGGGGGAACACTGAAGCTTTCTTT.

This sequence joins TRBV7-6 and TRBJ2-3; D possibly uses TRBD1 or TRBD2 (5 bases each). Germline values: CDR1 SGHVS, CDR2 FNYEAQ. The CDR3 sequence is 15 residues long. V shed 6 bases and J shed 5 bases, with 18 bases lying between them. CDR3 in amino acids: CASSSGRTGRDTQYF. The CDR3 DNA reads TGTGCCAGCAGTTCGGGGCGAACGGGAAGAGATACGCAGTATTTT.

This chain links TRBV29-1 with TRBJ2-1; 14 bases fit TRBD2. Per germline, CDR1 SQVTM and CDR2 ANQGSEA. V dropped 6 bases and J dropped 0; count of bases not matched to a gene: 10. The CDR3 loop spans 18 amino acids. CDR3: CSVRGTSGGPSSYNEQFF. The DNA for the CDR3 is TGCAGCGTGCGCGGGACTAGCGGGGGCCCGAGCTCCTACAATGAGCAGTTCTTC.

Comment on this clone: Other DNA variants within this sample encode the same CDR3. This chain connects TRBV14 to TRBJ1-2; 7 bases fit TRBD1. The length of the CDR3 is 14 residues. After removal of 0 bases from V and 2 bases from J, the junction contained 0 bases not matched to a gene. The germline V gene encodes CDR1 SGHDN and CDR2 FVKESK. The CDR3 loop reads CASSQETGNYGYTF. CDR3 coding DNA: TGTGCCAGCAGCCAAGAGACAGGGAACTATGGCTACACCTTC.

The sample holds a few counts of this clone. The rearrangement uses TRBV7-9 and TRBJ2-7; 8 bases line up with TRBD2. Per germline, CDR1 SEHNR and CDR2 FQNEAQ (reference sequence). The CDR3 has 15 amino acids. With 5 bases clipped from V and 3 bases from J, the junction kept 9 bases outside the gene matches. Written as DNA, the CDR3 is TGTGCCAGCAGCCCCCCGGGGGGGGTGGACTACGAGCAGTACTTC. Translation gives CASSPPGGVDYEQYF.

The V call is TRBV5-4, the J call TRBJ2-1; 9 positions match TRBD2. This CDR3 comprises 15 residues. With 4 bases clipped from V and 8 bases from J, the junction kept 10 bases outside the gene matches. The germline V gene has CDR1 SGHNT and CDR2 YYREEE (reference sequence). In nucleotides, the CDR3 is TGTGCCAGCAGCCTCCCGGGACTAGCTAGGGATGAGCAGTTCTTC. This codes for CASSLPGLARDEQFF.

The rearrangement links TRBV6-5 to TRBJ1-5; no firm D call. V shed 2 bases and J shed 7 bases, with 12 bases lying between them. CDR1 and CDR2 (germline): MNHEY, SVGAGI. The CDR3 loop spans 14 amino acids. The CDR3 nucleotides read TGTGCCAGCAGTTACAGATCTGAGGGCCAGCCCCAGCATTTT. As protein: CASSYRSEGQPQHF.

The chain joins TRBV6-5 to TRBJ2-3; D is unresolved. Germline V gene data show CDR1 as MNHEY and CDR2 as SVGAGI. The germline V and J ends were trimmed by 4 bases and 4 bases, with 12 bases remaining between them. The CDR3 contains 14 residues. The CDR3 DNA is TGTGCCAGCAGTTCCGAGGCATTCTCAGATACGCAGTATTTT. Protein: CASSSEAFSDTQYF.

The chain combines TRBV11-2 with TRBJ2-1; 9 bases agree with TRBD2. With V trimmed by 5 bases and J by 5 bases, 10 bases remained unmatched. The CDR3 length is 16 residues. CDR1 SGHAT and CDR2 FQNNGV come from the germline V gene. This CDR3 reads CASSRLPSGENNEQFF. The CDR3 DNA reads TGTGCCAGCAGCAGACTACCTAGCGGGGAAAACAATGAGCAGTTCTTC.

The rearrangement uses TRBV5-1 and TRBJ1-2; D possibly corresponds to TRBD1 (6 bases). There are 16 residues in the CDR3. Germline V CDR1 and CDR2: SGHRS, YFSETQ. The V end was cut by 4 bases, the J end by 1 base, with 17 bases between. The CDR3 is CASSPNVRTVNYGYTF. Written as DNA, the CDR3 is TGCGCCAGCAGCCCCAACGTCCGGACAGTTAACTATGGCTACACCTTC.